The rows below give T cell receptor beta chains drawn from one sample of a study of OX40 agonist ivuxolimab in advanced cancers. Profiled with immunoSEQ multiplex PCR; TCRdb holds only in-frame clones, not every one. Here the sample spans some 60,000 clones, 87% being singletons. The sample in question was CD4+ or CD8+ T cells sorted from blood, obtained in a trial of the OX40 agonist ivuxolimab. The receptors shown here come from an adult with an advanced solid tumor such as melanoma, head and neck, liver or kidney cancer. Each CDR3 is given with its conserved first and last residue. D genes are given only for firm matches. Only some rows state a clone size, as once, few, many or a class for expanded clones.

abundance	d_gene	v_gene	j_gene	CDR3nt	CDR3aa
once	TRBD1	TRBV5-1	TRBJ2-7	TGCGCCAGCAGCTTGAGGACAGGGGGTTACGAGCAGTACTTC	CASSLRTGGYEQYF
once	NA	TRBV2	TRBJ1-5	TGTGCCAGCACCGACAGTTTTTCCAGTGAGCCCAATCAGCCCCAGCATTTT	CASTDSFSSEPNQPQHF
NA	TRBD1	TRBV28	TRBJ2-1	TGTGCCAGCAGCCTGACCGACAGGGGGATTTACAATGAGCAGTTCTTC	CASSLTDRGIYNEQFF
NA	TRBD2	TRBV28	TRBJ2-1	TGTGCCAGCAGTTTAACTAGCGGAAGGTACAATGAGCAGTTCTTC	CASSLTSGRYNEQFF
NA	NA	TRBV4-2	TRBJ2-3	TGTGCCAGCAGCTTGGCATCAGATACGCAGTATTTT	CASSLASDTQYF
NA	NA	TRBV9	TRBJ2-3	TGTGCCAGCAGCGTAGATAGGGGAGGCCAGCTCACGCAGTATTTT	CASSVDRGGQLTQYF
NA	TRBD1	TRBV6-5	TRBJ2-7	TGTGCCAGCAGATTCAGGGGGCGGAACAACGAGCAGTACTTC	CASRFRGRNNEQYF
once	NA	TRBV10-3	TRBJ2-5	TGTGCCATCGCCGAAGGACTAACACGGGAGACCCAGTACTTC	CAIAEGLTRETQYF
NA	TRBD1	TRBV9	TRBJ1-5	TGTGCCAGCAGCTTGGAACGGACAGGGGATTCGATTCGCAATCAGCCCCAGCATTTT	CASSLERTGDSIRNQPQHF
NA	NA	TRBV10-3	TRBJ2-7	TGTGCCATCAGTGCAGACTACGAGCAGTACTTC	CAISADYEQYF
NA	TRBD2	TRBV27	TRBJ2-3	TGTGCCAGCAGTCTAACTAGCGCACCTAGCACAGATACGCAGTATTTT	CASSLTSAPSTDTQYF
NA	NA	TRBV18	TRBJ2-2	TGTGCCAGCTCACCACCCCGGCAGATAAACACCGGGGAGCTGTTTTTT	CASSPPRQINTGELFF
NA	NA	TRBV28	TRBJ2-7	TGTGCCAGCACGACGGGGCAGGGTTTCTCCTACGAGCAGTACTTC	CASTTGQGFSYEQYF
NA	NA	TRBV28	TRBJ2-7	TGTGCCAGCAGAGGGGGTTCCGGGGGGTCCTACGAGCAGTACTTC	CASRGGSGGSYEQYF
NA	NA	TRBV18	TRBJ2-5	TGTGCCAGCTCACCCCCGGCGCAAGAGACCCAGTACTTC	CASSPPAQETQYF
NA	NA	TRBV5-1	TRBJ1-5	TGCGCCAGCAGACCCGACAGTGCTAGCAATCAGCCCCAGCATTTT	CASRPDSASNQPQHF
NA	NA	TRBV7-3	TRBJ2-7	TGTGCCAGCAGCTATCACTACGATCCCGACTACGAGCAGTACTTC	CASSYHYDPDYEQYF
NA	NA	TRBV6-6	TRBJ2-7	TGTGCCAGCAGTCCAAACAGTGACTGGGTTTACGAGCAGTACTTC	CASSPNSDWVYEQYF
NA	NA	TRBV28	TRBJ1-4	TGTGCCAGCAGTTTCTCCGGGGCCAAGGGAAAACTGTTTTTT	CASSFSGAKGKLFF
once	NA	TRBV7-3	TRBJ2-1	TGTGCCAGCAGCCTAGGGGGTTATGAGCAGTTCTTC	CASSLGGYEQFF
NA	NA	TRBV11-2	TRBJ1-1	TGTGCCAGCAGCTTAGTCAGGACGGAGAACACTGAAGCTTTCTTT	CASSLVRTENTEAFF
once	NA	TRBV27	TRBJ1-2	TGCGCCAGCAGTCCCCATCGTTTAACCTATGGCTACACCTTC	CASSPHRLTYGYTF
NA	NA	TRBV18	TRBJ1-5	TGTGCCAGCTCAACCGCGGGGCAGCCCCAGCATTTT	CASSTAGQPQHF
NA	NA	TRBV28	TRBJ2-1	TGTGCCAGCAACCTGAACGGACCCCCAGGGAATGAGCAGTTCTTC	CASNLNGPPGNEQFF
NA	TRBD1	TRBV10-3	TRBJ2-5	TGTGCCATCAGTGAGTGGACAGGGGGCCAAGAGACCCAGTACTTC	CAISEWTGGQETQYF
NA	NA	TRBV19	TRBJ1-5	TGTGCCAGTAGTATGGCCCTACATCAGCCCCAGCATTTT	CASSMALHQPQHF
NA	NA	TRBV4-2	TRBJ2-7	TGTGCCAGCAGCCAAGATGGAGCCAGGACGAGGGTAACCTACGAGCAGTACTTC	CASSQDGARTRVTYEQYF